Sequencing of this T cell receptor beta chain was carried out in a study of blood T cell repertoires in COVID-19. V dropped 5 bases and J dropped 6; count of bases not matched to a gene: 13. CDR1 is SGHTA, CDR2 FQGNSA, per germline. This CDR3 is 16 amino acids long. Method: immunoSEQ multiplex PCR; TCRdb's copy keeps in-frame clones and lacks some. Here the sample spans 300,000 to 400,000 clones, over 70% being singletons. This clonotype was sampled from a woman between 45 and 65 years old with COVID-19, enrolled during active disease. Input material: peripheral blood. This chain joins TRBV7-2 and TRBJ2-1, with TRBD2 identical over 7 bases. CDR3 sequence (DNA): TGTGCCAGCAGCCAAAGAGGCCTAGCGGTACTCAATGAGCAGTTCTTC. This translates into CASSQRGLAVLNEQFF.